What follows are 8 T cell receptor beta chains derived from one specimen sequenced in a study of cytomegalovirus exposure and HLA in healthy donors. Primers for the PCR totalled 60 Vbeta and 13 Jbeta. Some clones are missing from TCRdb's copy, which holds only in-frame ones; the method was immunoSEQ multiplex PCR. The table includes fewer than 200,000 clones, approximately 80% detected once. The specimen was PBMCs. These receptors all come from a woman aged 25 to 39 in good health and CMV-seropositive.

V usage is TRBV5-1 and J usage is TRBJ2-1; the D is unclear. CDR1 is SGHRS and CDR2 is YFSETQ in the germline V gene. This CDR3 contains 17 residues. Deletions cut 4 bases from V and 4 bases from J, with 21 bases between. DNA of the CDR3: TGCGCCAGCAGCCTCACCTTCGCGAGACTTCAATACAATGAGCAGTTCTTC. Translation gives CASSLTFARLQYNEQFF.

In the case of this clone: Within the sample, other DNA sequences also encode this same CDR3. The genes are TRBV6-1 and TRBJ2-4, with a tentative D call TRBD1 (6 bases). V was trimmed by 1 base and J by 7 bases, leaving 14 bases between them. This CDR3 has 15 residues. CDR1 is MNHNS and CDR2 is SASEGT in the germline V gene. The CDR3 is CASSEVLDRQNIQYF. The CDR3 nucleotides are TGTGCCAGCAGTGAAGTCTTAGACAGGCAGAACATTCAGTACTTC.

V is TRBV9 and J is TRBJ1-2; D might be TRBD1 (5 bases). V lost 0 bases and J lost 4, with 13 bases in between. The germline V gene encodes CDR1 SGDLS and CDR2 YYNGEE. This CDR3 spans 15 amino acids. In nucleotides, the CDR3 is TGTGCCAGCAGCGTAGCCAACCGACAGCCCTATGGCTACACCTTC. This translates into CASSVANRQPYGYTF.

A single count supports this clone. This chain connects TRBV27 to TRBJ2-7, with TRBD2 identical over 8 bases. Germline V gene lookup returns CDR1 MNHEY and CDR2 SMNVEV (reference sequence). This CDR3 is 15 amino acids long. J lost 2 bases, V lost 0 bases, and 3 bases had no gene match. CDR3 protein: CASSLSAGEPYEQYF. DNA of the CDR3: TGTGCCAGCAGTTTATCAGCGGGGGAACCCTACGAGCAGTACTTC.

This chain links TRBV5-1 with TRBJ2-5; D call uncertain. CDR3 length: 12 amino acids. From germline, CDR1 is SGHRS and CDR2 YFSETQ. Trimming took 0 bases from V and 2 from J, leaving 2 bases between them. CDR3 DNA sequence: TGCGCCAGCAGCTTGGTACAAGAGACCCAGTACTTC. This sequence encodes CASSLVQETQYF.

This clone has a handful of counts. The rearrangement links TRBV18 to TRBJ1-2, with 9 bases fitting TRBD1. Germline CDR1 and CDR2: KGHSH and LQKENI. V shed 5 bases, J shed 7 bases, and the junction held 5 bases outside the gene matches. CDR3 length: 13 amino acids. Here the CDR3 DNA reads TGTGCCAGCTCAGGGACAGGGTCATTTGGCTACACCTTC. Residues: CASSGTGSFGYTF.

A remark on this clone: The sample holds other DNA sequences that translate to the same CDR3. The chain has TRBV10-2 and TRBJ1-3; 8 nucleotides match TRBD1. V was clipped by 5 bases and J by 0 bases; unmatched bases: 6. The CDR3 length is 16 residues. Germline CDR1 reads WSHSY; CDR2 reads SAAADI. The CDR3 DNA follows: TGCGCCAGCAGTCATTGGACAGGGAGCTCTGGAAACACCATATATTTT. Protein: CASSHWTGSSGNTIYF.

This clone showed up just a few times. As DNA, the CDR3 is TGTGCCAGCAGAACAGGGGACCCACTCACCTTC. This codes for CASRTGDPLTF. This rearrangement joins TRBV6-5 to TRBJ1-2; TRBD1 agrees at 7 bases. In germline, CDR1 is MNHEY, CDR2 SVGAGI. This CDR3 is 11 amino acids long. After removal of 6 bases from V and 13 bases from J, the junction contained 8 bases not matched to a gene.